Listed below are T cell receptor beta chains from one sample, sequenced in a study of cytomegalovirus exposure and HLA in healthy donors. TCRdb keeps only in-frame clones here, not all; method: immunoSEQ multiplex PCR. The top ten hold roughly 0.98% of the sample, which has some 190,000 clones, about nine tenths seen once. The sample taken for sequencing was PBMCs. These receptors all come from a boy aged 2 to 9 in good health and CMV-seronegative. Each CDR3 is given with its conserved first and last residue. D genes are given only for firm matches. Part of the rows lack a size; the others show once, few, many or a class for expanded clones.

J gene: TRBJ1-3
D gene: .
CDR3 length: 18
V gene: TRBV7-8
clone size: .
CDR3 DNA: TGTGCCAGCAGCTTTGCAATATTCACAGGCCACTCTGGAAACACCATATATTTT
CDR3 protein: CASSFAIFTGHSGNTIYF

J gene: TRBJ1-5
D gene: TRBD1
CDR3 length: 12
V gene: TRBV28
clone size: .
CDR3 DNA: TGTGCCAGCAGTATACAGGGGCAGCCCCAGCATTTT
CDR3 protein: CASSIQGQPQHF

J gene: TRBJ1-1
D gene: TRBD1
CDR3 length: 17
V gene: TRBV28
clone size: .
CDR3 DNA: TGTGCCATCAACACTCCTCAGGGGGCTCATGAGGACACTGAAGCTTTCTTT
CDR3 protein: CAINTPQGAHEDTEAFF

J gene: TRBJ1-4
D gene: TRBD1
CDR3 length: 15
V gene: TRBV30
clone size: .
CDR3 DNA: TGTGCCTGGAGTCATCCGGGACAGGGGGATGAAAAACTGTTTTTT
CDR3 protein: CAWSHPGQGDEKLFF

J gene: TRBJ1-4
D gene: .
CDR3 length: 12
V gene: TRBV28
clone size: .
CDR3 DNA: TGTGCCAGCAAACAGTCCGGTGAAAAACTGTTTTTT
CDR3 protein: CASKQSGEKLFF

J gene: TRBJ2-7
D gene: .
CDR3 length: 15
V gene: TRBV7-9
clone size: .
CDR3 DNA: TGTGCCAGCAGTCCTCCGGGACAACCCGGTGACGAGCAGTACTTC
CDR3 protein: CASSPPGQPGDEQYF

J gene: TRBJ2-7
D gene: .
CDR3 length: 15
V gene: TRBV28
clone size: .
CDR3 DNA: TGTGCCAGCAGTGTACAGGGAAGTCTTCTCTACGAGCAGTACTTC
CDR3 protein: CASSVQGSLLYEQYF

J gene: TRBJ2-5
D gene: .
CDR3 length: 11
V gene: TRBV20-1
clone size: .
CDR3 DNA: TGCAGTGCTAGGGCTCAACCCGACCAGTACTTC
CDR3 protein: CSARAQPDQYF

J gene: TRBJ2-2
D gene: .
CDR3 length: 12
V gene: TRBV29-1
clone size: .
CDR3 DNA: TGCAGCGCCGGACCAGGACCCGGGGAGCTGTTTTTT
CDR3 protein: CSAGPGPGELFF

J gene: TRBJ2-1
D gene: .
CDR3 length: 15
V gene: TRBV19
clone size: .
CDR3 DNA: TGTGCCAGTATCCCTGTGGGGAGCTCCTACAATGAGCAGTTCTTC
CDR3 protein: CASIPVGSSYNEQFF

J gene: TRBJ1-1
D gene: .
CDR3 length: 13
V gene: TRBV5-4
clone size: .
CDR3 DNA: TGTGCCAGCAGCTTGGGGGGCATCACTGAAGCTTTCTTT
CDR3 protein: CASSLGGITEAFF

J gene: TRBJ2-1
D gene: TRBD2
CDR3 length: 15
V gene: TRBV9
clone size: .
CDR3 DNA: TGTGCCAGCAGTGAGCGGGAGAGGGTAAGGAATGAGCAGTTCTTC
CDR3 protein: CASSERERVRNEQFF

J gene: TRBJ1-6
D gene: TRBD1
CDR3 length: 15
V gene: TRBV7-9
clone size: .
CDR3 DNA: TGTGCCAGCAGCCGACTGACAGGGACGAGTTCACCCCTCCACTTT
CDR3 protein: CASSRLTGTSSPLHF

J gene: TRBJ2-7
D gene: .
CDR3 length: 13
V gene: TRBV2
clone size: .
CDR3 DNA: TGTGCCAGCAAAGTGACAGGTACCTACGAGCAGTACTTC
CDR3 protein: CASKVTGTYEQYF

J gene: TRBJ2-7
D gene: TRBD1
CDR3 length: 13
V gene: TRBV10-3
clone size: .
CDR3 DNA: TGTGCCATCAGCCCGGGACAGAGTTACGAGCAGTACTTC
CDR3 protein: CAISPGQSYEQYF

J gene: TRBJ2-1
D gene: TRBD2
CDR3 length: 15
V gene: TRBV5-4
clone size: .
CDR3 DNA: TGTGCCAGCAGCTTCCCGGGAGGGGGCTACAATGAGCAGTTCTTC
CDR3 protein: CASSFPGGGYNEQFF

J gene: TRBJ1-2
D gene: .
CDR3 length: 19
V gene: TRBV9
clone size: .
CDR3 DNA: TGTGCCAGCAGCGGAGTCGGGCAGGAGGGCGAGAGATGGAACTATGGCTACACCTTC
CDR3 protein: CASSGVGQEGERWNYGYTF

J gene: TRBJ2-1
D gene: TRBD1
CDR3 length: 11
V gene: TRBV2
clone size: few
CDR3 DNA: TGTGCCAGCAGGGGGGACAGGGTTCCGTTCTTC
CDR3 protein: CASRGDRVPFF

J gene: TRBJ2-3
D gene: .
CDR3 length: 14
V gene: TRBV7-9
clone size: .
CDR3 DNA: TGTGCCAGCAGCTTAGGGGTGGAGGCAGATACGCAGTATTTT
CDR3 protein: CASSLGVEADTQYF

J gene: TRBJ1-2
D gene: .
CDR3 length: 18
V gene: TRBV5-1
clone size: .
CDR3 DNA: TGCGCCAGCACCCGCTCTTCAACCCTACAGGGTCTATCGGGAGGCTACACCTTC
CDR3 protein: CASTRSSTLQGLSGGYTF